A selection of T cell receptor beta chains follows, all from one sample in a study of early T cells in non-severe SARS-CoV-2 infection. One entry per CDR3 protein results from TCRdb running MiXCR on the 5' RACE reads. The sample has roughly 70,000 distinct CDR3 sequences; 13% are singletons. The sequenced material came from whole blood. These receptors came from an adult who was a healthcare worker with PCR-confirmed SARS-CoV-2 infection or an uninfected control (not recorded which). Both conserved end residues are part of each CDR3. The D gene is left open where the match is weak. The size field is filled for only some rows; it gives once, few, many or a size class.

clone size,J gene,D gene,V gene,CDR3 DNA,CDR3 protein
.,TRBJ1-1,.,TRBV6-1,TGTGCCAGCAGTGAAGGATCCGGACCGGGCACTGAAGCTTTCTTT,CASSEGSGPGTEAFF
few,TRBJ1-1,.,TRBV6-5,TGTGCCAGCAGCAGACAGATGGCCTTGGCCAACACTGAAGCTTTCTTT,CASSRQMALANTEAFF
many,TRBJ1-5,TRBD1,TRBV24-1,TGTGCCACCAGTGATCGAGGGGGCGCGGGTAATCAGCCCCAGCATTTT,CATSDRGGAGNQPQHF
.,TRBJ1-5,TRBD1,TRBV7-2,TGTGCCAGCAGCTTAGGGGACAGGGACCAGCCCCAGCATTTT,CASSLGDRDQPQHF
many,TRBJ2-1,.,TRBV10-3,TGTGCCATATCGGGCGGCTCCTACAATGAGCAGTTCTTC,CAISGGSYNEQFF
few,TRBJ2-1,.,TRBV10-3,TGTGCCATCAGCCTCGACGGGTCAACGTGGAATGAGCAGTTCTTC,CAISLDGSTWNEQFF
few,TRBJ2-6,.,TRBV9,TGTGCCAGCAGCGTAGCCTCTATGGGGCAGTCCTCTGGGGCCAACGTCCTGACTTTC,CASSVASMGQSSGANVLTF
few,TRBJ2-5,TRBD1,TRBV6-6,TGTGCCAGCAGTTATAGGTCGCAGGGGGTAGAGACCCAGTACTTC,CASSYRSQGVETQYF
many,TRBJ1-3,TRBD1,TRBV28,TGTGCCAGCAGTTTGGACAGGGTTGACACCATATATTTT,CASSLDRVDTIYF
few,TRBJ2-1,.,TRBV7-8,TGTGCCAGCAGCTTAGGTGCGGGGAGTGAGCAGTTCTTC,CASSLGAGSEQFF
many,TRBJ1-6,TRBD1,TRBV7-9,TGTGCCAGCAGCCGACAGGGTAGTCGCTCACCCCTCCACTTT,CASSRQGSRSPLHF
.,TRBJ2-7,.,TRBV5-1,TGCGCCAGCAGCCCGTCGGCAGGGAACTCCTACGAGCAGTACTTC,CASSPSAGNSYEQYF
.,TRBJ2-1,TRBD2,TRBV28,TGTGCCAGCAGTTCAGCGGGAGTCTCCTACAATGAGCAGTTCTTC,CASSSAGVSYNEQFF
many,TRBJ2-2,TRBD1,TRBV27,TGTGCCAGCAGGGGACAGGGCGCCGGGGAGCTGTTTTTT,CASRGQGAGELFF
.,TRBJ1-3,.,TRBV12-3/TRBV12-4,TGTGCCAGCAGTTTCGACAGGTCTTCTGGAAACACCATATATTTT,CASSFDRSSGNTIYF
.,TRBJ2-3,.,TRBV29-1,TGCAGCGTTGAAGATACGCAGTATTTT,CSVEDTQYF
.,TRBJ2-7,TRBD2,TRBV5-4,TGTGCCAGCAGCGCTAACACTCGTCTAGCGGGCTACTCCTACGAGCAGTACTTC,CASSANTRLAGYSYEQYF
.,TRBJ2-3,TRBD1,TRBV12-3/TRBV12-4,TGTGCCAGCAGCCACAGGGGTGGGACCACAGATACGCAGTATTTT,CASSHRGGTTDTQYF
few,TRBJ2-1,.,TRBV21-1,TGTGCCAGCAGCGAAATAACCGGGACAGATCACAATGAGCAGTTCTTC,CASSEITGTDHNEQFF
many,TRBJ2-4,TRBD2,TRBV5-8,TGTGCCAGCAGCTGGGGGGGAAGGGTCGGCAAAAACATTCAGTACTTC,CASSWGGRVGKNIQYF
few,TRBJ1-4,.,TRBV5-1,TGCGCCAGCAGCAGGGGACCGCTAGGCGTGGCTAATGAAAAACTGTTTTTT,CASSRGPLGVANEKLFF
many,TRBJ2-7,TRBD1,TRBV9,TGTGCCAGCAGCGTAGAGGGGACAGGGGTCGACGAGCAGTACTTC,CASSVEGTGVDEQYF
.,TRBJ2-7,.,TRBV3-1,TGTGCCAGCAGCCAAGAACCCTACGAGCAGTACTTC,CASSQEPYEQYF
many,TRBJ2-2,.,TRBV12-3/TRBV12-4,TGTGCCAGCAGCCTTAGCCTAGACACCGGGGAGCTGTTTTTT,CASSLSLDTGELFF
.,TRBJ1-1,.,TRBV29-1,TGCAGCGTCCGACAAGGAGAGGCTTTCTTT,CSVRQGEAFF
many,TRBJ1-3,.,TRBV6-5,TGTGCCAGCACCCAAGGGGGAATGAGATCTGGAAACACCATATATTTT,CASTQGGMRSGNTIYF
.,TRBJ2-1,TRBD1,TRBV11-1,TGTGCCAGCAGCTCCGGGACAGGGTTTTACAATGAGCAGTTCTTC,CASSSGTGFYNEQFF
.,TRBJ2-3,.,TRBV28,TGTGCCAGCAGTTTTCTCCGAGGCACAGATACGCAGTATTTT,CASSFLRGTDTQYF
.,TRBJ2-3,TRBD2,TRBV7-8,TGTGCCAGCAGCTTCCAGCGGGGTTACACAGATACGCAGTATTTT,CASSFQRGYTDTQYF
few,TRBJ2-3,TRBD2,TRBV5-1,TGCGCCAGCAGGGAGACTAGCGCTAGCACAGATACGCAGTATTTT,CASRETSASTDTQYF
few,TRBJ2-2,.,TRBV11-3,TGTGCCAGCAGCACATTGGGCGGGCCCACCGGGGAGCTGTTTTTT,CASSTLGGPTGELFF
few,TRBJ2-3,TRBD2,TRBV7-9,TGTGCCTGCGCTGGTAGCGGGAGTGCGGATACGCAGTATTTT,CACAGSGSADTQYF
few,TRBJ1-1,.,TRBV7-6,TGTGCCAGCAGCTCAGGGTTGCCGAACACTGAAGCTTTCTTT,CASSSGLPNTEAFF
few,TRBJ2-1,TRBD2,TRBV27,TGTGCCAGCAGTTCAGGGACTAGCGGGAGCAATGAGCAGTTCTTC,CASSSGTSGSNEQFF
many,TRBJ2-5,TRBD2,TRBV12-3/TRBV12-4,TGTGCCAGCAGGGATGGACTAGCGGGTCAAGGGACCCAGTACTTC,CASRDGLAGQGTQYF
many,TRBJ2-1,.,TRBV2,TGTGCCAGCAGTGGGACCACCGTGGTGGGCCGGGAGCAGTTCTTC,CASSGTTVVGREQFF
.,TRBJ2-5,TRBD2,TRBV29-1,TGCAGCGTGGATTTCAGCGGGAGGCAAGAGACCCAGTACTTC,CSVDFSGRQETQYF
.,TRBJ2-3,TRBD2,TRBV7-7,TGTGCTAGCAGCTTAGGACTATCGGGGGGAGCAGATACGCAGTATTTT,CASSLGLSGGADTQYF
.,TRBJ1-2,.,TRBV7-9,TGTGTCAGCAGCTTAGGGGCCCAGGGAACCTATGGCTACACCTTC,CVSSLGAQGTYGYTF
few,TRBJ2-2,.,TRBV11-1,TGTGCCAGCAGCTCAGGGTCGGAAACCGGGGAGCTGTTTTTT,CASSSGSETGELFF
.,TRBJ1-3,.,TRBV6-6,TGTGCCAGCAGTTACCCGCGGGGGCGCGCAGGAAACACCATATATTTT,CASSYPRGRAGNTIYF
.,TRBJ2-2,TRBD2,TRBV4-3,TGCGCCAGCAGCCAAGTGCCTAGCGGGACTCCCGGGGAGCTGCTTTTT,CASSQVPSGTPGELLF
many,TRBJ1-6,.,TRBV20-1,TGCAGTGCCCTTACAGGGAGCAATTCACCCCTCCACTTT,CSALTGSNSPLHF
.,TRBJ2-3,.,TRBV24-1,TGTGCCACCAGGGAGGCAGACAACACAGATACGCAGTATTTT,CATREADNTDTQYF